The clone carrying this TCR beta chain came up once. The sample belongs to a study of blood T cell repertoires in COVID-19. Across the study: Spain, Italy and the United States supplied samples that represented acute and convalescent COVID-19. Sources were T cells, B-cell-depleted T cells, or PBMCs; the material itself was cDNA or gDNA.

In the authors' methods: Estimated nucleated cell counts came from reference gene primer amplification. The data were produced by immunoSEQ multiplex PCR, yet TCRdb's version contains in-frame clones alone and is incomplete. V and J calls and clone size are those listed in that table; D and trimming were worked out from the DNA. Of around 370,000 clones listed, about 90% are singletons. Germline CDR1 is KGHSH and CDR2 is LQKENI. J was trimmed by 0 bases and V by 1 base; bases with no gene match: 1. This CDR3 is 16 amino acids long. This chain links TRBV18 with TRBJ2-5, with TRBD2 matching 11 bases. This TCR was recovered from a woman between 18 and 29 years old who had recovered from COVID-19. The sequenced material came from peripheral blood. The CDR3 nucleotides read TGTGCCAGCTCACCACTGACTAGCGGGGACCAAGAGACCCAGTACTTC. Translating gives CASSPLTSGDQETQYF.